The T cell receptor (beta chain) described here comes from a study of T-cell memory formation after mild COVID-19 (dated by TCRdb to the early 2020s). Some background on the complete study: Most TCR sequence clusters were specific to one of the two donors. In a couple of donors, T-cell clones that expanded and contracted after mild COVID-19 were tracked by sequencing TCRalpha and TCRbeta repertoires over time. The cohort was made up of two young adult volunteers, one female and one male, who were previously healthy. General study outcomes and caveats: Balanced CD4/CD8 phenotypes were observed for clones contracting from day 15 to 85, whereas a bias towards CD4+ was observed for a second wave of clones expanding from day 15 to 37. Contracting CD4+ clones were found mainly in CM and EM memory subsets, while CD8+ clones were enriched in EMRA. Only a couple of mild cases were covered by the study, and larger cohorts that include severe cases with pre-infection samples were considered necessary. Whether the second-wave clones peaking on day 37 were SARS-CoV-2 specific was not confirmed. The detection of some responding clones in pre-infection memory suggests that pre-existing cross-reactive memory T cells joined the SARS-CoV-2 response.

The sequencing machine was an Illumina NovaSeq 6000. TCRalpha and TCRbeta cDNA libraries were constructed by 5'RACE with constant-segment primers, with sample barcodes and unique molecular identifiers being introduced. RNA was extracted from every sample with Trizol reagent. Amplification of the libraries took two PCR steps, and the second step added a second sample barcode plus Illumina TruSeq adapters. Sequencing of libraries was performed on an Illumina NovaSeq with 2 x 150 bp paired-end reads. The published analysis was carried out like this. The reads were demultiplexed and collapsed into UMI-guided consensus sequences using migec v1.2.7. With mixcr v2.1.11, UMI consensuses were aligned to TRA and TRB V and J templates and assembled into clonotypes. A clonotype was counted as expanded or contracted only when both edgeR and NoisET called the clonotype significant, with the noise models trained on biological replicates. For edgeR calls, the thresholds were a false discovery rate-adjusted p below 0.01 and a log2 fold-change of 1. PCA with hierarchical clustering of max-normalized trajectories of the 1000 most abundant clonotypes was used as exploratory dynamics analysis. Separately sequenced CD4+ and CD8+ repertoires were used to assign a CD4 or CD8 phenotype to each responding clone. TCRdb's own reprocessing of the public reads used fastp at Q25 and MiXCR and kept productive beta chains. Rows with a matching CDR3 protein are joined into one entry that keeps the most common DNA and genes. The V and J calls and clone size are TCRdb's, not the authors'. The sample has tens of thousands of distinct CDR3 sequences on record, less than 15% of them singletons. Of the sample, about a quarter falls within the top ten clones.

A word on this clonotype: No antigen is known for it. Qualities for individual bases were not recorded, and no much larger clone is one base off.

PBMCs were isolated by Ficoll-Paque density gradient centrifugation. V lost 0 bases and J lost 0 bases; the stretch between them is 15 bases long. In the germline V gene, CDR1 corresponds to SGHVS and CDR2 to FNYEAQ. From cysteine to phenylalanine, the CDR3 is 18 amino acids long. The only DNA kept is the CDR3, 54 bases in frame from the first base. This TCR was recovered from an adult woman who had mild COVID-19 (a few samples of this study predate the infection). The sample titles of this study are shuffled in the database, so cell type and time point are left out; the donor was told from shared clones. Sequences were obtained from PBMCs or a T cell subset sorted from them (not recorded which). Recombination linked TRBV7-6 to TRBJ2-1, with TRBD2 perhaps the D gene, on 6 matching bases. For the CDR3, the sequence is CASSLAADSGASYNEQFF. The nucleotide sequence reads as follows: TGTGCCAGCAGCTTAGCGGCGGATAGCGGAGCCTCCTACAATGAGCAGTTCTTC.